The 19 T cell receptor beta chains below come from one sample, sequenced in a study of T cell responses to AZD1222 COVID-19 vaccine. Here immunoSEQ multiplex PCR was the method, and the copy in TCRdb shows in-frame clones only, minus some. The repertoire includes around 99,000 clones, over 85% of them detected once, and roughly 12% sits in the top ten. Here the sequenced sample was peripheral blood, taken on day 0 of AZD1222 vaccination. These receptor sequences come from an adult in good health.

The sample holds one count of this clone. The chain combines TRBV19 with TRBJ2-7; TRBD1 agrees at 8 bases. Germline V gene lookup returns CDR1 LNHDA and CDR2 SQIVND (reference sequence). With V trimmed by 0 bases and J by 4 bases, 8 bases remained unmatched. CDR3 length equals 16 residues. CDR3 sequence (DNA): TGTGCCAGTAGTATAGATCTGCAGGGGGCTTGGTACGAGCAGTACTTC. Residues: CASSIDLQGAWYEQYF.

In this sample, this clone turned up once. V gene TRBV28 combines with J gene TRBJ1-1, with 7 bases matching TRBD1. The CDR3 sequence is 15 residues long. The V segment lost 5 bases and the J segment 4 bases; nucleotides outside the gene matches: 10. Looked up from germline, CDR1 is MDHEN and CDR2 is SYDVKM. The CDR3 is CASSVPTGVGTEAFF. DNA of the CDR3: TGTGCCAGCAGTGTACCTACAGGGGTTGGCACTGAAGCTTTCTTT.

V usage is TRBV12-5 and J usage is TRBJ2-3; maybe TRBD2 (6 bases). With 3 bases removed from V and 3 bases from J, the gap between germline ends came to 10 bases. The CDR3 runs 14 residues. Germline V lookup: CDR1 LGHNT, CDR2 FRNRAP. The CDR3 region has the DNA TGTGCTAGTGGTTTTATGGGGAGGACAGATACGCAGTATTTT. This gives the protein CASGFMGRTDTQYF.

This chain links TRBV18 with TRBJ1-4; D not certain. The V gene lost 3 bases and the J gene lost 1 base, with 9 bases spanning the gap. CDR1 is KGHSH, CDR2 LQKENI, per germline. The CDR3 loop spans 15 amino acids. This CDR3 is CASSPKTQTNEKLFF. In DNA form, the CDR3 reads TGTGCCAGCTCACCTAAGACACAAACTAATGAAAAACTGTTTTTT.

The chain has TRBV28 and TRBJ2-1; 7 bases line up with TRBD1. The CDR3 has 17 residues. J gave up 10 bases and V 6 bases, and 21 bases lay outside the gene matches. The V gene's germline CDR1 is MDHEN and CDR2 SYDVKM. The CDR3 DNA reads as TGTGCCAGCAGACCACTCGGACAGGCCACCTTTTCCTTAGAGCAGTTCTTC. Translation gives CASRPLGQATFSLEQFF.

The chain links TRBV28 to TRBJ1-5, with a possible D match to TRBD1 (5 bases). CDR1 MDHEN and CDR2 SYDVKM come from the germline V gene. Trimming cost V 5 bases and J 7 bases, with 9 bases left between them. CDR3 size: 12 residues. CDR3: CASSLKGQPQHF. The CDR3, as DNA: TGTGCCAGCAGTCTAAAGGGGCAGCCCCAGCATTTT.

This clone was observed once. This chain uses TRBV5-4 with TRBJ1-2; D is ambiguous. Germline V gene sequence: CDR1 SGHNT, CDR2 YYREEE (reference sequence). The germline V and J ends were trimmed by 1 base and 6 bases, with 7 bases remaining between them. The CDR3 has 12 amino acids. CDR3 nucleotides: TGTGCCAGCAGCTTGAGGCGGGATGGCTACACCTTC. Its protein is CASSLRRDGYTF.

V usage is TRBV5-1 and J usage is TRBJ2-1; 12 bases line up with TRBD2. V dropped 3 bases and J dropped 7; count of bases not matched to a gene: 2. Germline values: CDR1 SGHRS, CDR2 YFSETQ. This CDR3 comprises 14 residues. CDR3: CASSSSGRENEQFF. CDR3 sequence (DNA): TGCGCCAGCAGCTCTAGCGGGAGGGAGAATGAGCAGTTCTTC.

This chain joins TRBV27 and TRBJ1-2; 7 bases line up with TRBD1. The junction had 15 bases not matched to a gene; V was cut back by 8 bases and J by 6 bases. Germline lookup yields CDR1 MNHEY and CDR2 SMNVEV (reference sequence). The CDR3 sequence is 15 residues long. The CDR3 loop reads CASAEGRGRSHGYTF. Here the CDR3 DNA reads TGTGCCAGCGCGGAGGGGAGGGGGCGTTCGCATGGCTACACCTTC.

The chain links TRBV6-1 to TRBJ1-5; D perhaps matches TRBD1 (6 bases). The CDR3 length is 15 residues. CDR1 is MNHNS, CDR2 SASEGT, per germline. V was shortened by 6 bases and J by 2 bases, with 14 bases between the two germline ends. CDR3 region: CASSSQGLGNQPQHF. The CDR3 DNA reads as TGTGCCAGCAGCAGCCAGGGGTTGGGCAATCAGCCCCAGCATTTT.

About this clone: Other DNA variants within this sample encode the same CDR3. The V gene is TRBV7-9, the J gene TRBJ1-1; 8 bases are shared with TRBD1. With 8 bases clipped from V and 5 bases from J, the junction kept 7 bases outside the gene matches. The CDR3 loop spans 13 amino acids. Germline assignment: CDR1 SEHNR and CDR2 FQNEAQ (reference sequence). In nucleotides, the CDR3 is TGTGCCAGCCGGCAGGGGGCCGGGACTGAAGCTTTCTTT. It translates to CASRQGAGTEAFF.

The CDR3 DNA reads TGTGCCAGCAGCTTAGCCGGGGACGCCCGGAAGTACTTC. Amino acids: CASSLAGDARKYF. The J gene is TRBJ2-7, the V gene TRBV7-2; the D call may be TRBD1 or TRBD2 (5 bases each). The CDR3 spans 13 residues. The V and J ends lost 0 bases and 11 bases respectively, with 14 bases between them. Germline-derived CDR1 and CDR2 are SGHTA and FQGNSA. Based on the CDR3 plus reference TRBV7-2 and TRBJ2-7, the full variable domain is GAGVSQSPSNKVTEKGKDVELRCDPISGHTALYWYRQSLGQGLEFLIYFQGNSAPDKSGLPSDRFSAERTGGSVSTLTIQRTQQEDSAVYLCASSLAGDARKYFGPGTRLTVT.

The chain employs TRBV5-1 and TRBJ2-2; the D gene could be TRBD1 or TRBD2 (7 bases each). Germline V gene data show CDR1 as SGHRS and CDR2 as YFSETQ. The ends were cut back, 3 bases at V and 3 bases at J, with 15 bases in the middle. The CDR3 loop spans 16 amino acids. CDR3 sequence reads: CASSYAGGADTGELFF. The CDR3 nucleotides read TGCGCCAGCAGCTACGCAGGGGGGGCGGACACCGGGGAGCTGTTTTTT.

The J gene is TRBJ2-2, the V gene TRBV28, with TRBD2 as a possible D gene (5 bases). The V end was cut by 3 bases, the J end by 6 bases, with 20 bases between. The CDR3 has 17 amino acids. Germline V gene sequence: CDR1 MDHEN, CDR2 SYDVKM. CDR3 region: CASSLWALAVGPGELFF. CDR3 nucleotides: TGTGCCAGCAGTTTGTGGGCGCTAGCTGTTGGGCCCGGGGAGCTGTTTTTT.

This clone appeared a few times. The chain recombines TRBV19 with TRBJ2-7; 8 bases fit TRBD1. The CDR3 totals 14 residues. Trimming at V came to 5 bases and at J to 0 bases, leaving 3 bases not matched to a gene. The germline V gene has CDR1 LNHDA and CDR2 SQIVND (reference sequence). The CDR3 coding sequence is TGTGCCAGTAGTGAGGACAGGGACTCCTACGAGCAGTACTTC. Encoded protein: CASSEDRDSYEQYF. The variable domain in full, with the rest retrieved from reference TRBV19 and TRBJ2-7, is DGGITQSPKYLFRKEGQNVTLSCEQNLNHDAMYWYRQDPGQGLRLIYYSQIVNDFQKGDIAEGYSVSREKKESFPLTVTSAQKNPTAFYLCASSEDRDSYEQYFGPGTRLTVT.

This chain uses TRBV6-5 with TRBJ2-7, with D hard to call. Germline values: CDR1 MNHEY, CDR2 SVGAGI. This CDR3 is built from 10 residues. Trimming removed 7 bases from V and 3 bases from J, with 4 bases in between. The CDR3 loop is CASKGYEQYF. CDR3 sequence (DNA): TGTGCCAGCAAGGGCTACGAGCAGTACTTC.

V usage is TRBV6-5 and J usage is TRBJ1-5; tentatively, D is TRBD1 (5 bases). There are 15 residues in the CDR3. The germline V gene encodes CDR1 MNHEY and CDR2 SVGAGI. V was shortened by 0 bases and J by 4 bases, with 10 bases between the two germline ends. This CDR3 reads CASSYSQGLNQPQHF. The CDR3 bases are TGTGCCAGCAGTTACTCGCAGGGACTGAATCAGCCCCAGCATTTT.

CDR3 amino acids: CASSYSRGNTEAFF. The CDR3 DNA sequence: TGTGCCAGCAGTTACTCTCGGGGGAACACTGAAGCTTTCTTT. V usage is TRBV6-5 and J usage is TRBJ1-1; D gene ambiguous. The germline V and J ends were trimmed by 0 bases and 1 base, with 6 bases remaining between them. The CDR3 loop spans 14 amino acids. Germline V gene data show CDR1 as MNHEY and CDR2 as SVGAGI.

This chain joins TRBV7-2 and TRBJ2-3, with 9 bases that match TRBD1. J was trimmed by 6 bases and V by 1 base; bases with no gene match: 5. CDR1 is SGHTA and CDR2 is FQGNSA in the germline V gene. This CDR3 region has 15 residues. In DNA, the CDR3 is TGTGCCAGCAGCTTAGGACAGGGGGGCGTTGATACGCAGTATTTT. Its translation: CASSLGQGGVDTQYF.